This TCR beta chain appears in the sequencing data of a study of early T cells in non-severe SARS-CoV-2 infection. TCRdb used MiXCR to reprocess the 5' RACE reads, holding one entry per CDR3 protein. The repertoire holds about 57,000 distinct CDR3 sequences, with 10% to 15% as singletons. The CDR3 totals 12 residues. Germline V lookup: CDR1 MNHNY, CDR2 SVGAGI (reference sequence). V lost 5 bases to trimming and J lost 9 bases; unmatched junction nucleotides: 3. The sequence derives from an adult who was a healthcare worker with PCR-confirmed SARS-CoV-2 infection or an uninfected control (not recorded which). The rearrangement links TRBV6-6 to TRBJ2-2; 7 nucleotides line up with TRBD1. The sample taken for sequencing was whole blood. The CDR3 loop reads CASSQGVRELFF. CDR3 bases: TGTGCCAGCAGTCAGGGGGTCCGGGAGCTGTTTTTT.